The clone carrying this T cell receptor beta chain has just one count. This specimen comes from a study of control samples from healthy donors and cancer patients. Sequencing used immunoSEQ multiplex PCR; TCRdb keeps in-frame clones, though not all of them. The sample comprises 40,000 to 55,000 clones, approximately 90% of which are singletons, and more than 20% rests with the top ten. The CDR3 loop spans 20 amino acids. Trimming stripped 4 bases from V and 5 bases from J, with 27 bases between. In germline, CDR1 is MGHRA, CDR2 YSYEKL. The sequencing input was PBMCs. The source of this sequence is a woman between 40 and 50 years old with head and neck cancer. This chain uses TRBV4-1 with TRBJ2-6; perhaps TRBD1 as D (6 bases). The CDR3 protein is CASSRFISTDSNRRANVLTF. Here the CDR3 DNA reads TGCGCCAGCAGCCGATTTATTTCTACGGACAGCAATCGTAGGGCCAACGTCCTGACTTTC.